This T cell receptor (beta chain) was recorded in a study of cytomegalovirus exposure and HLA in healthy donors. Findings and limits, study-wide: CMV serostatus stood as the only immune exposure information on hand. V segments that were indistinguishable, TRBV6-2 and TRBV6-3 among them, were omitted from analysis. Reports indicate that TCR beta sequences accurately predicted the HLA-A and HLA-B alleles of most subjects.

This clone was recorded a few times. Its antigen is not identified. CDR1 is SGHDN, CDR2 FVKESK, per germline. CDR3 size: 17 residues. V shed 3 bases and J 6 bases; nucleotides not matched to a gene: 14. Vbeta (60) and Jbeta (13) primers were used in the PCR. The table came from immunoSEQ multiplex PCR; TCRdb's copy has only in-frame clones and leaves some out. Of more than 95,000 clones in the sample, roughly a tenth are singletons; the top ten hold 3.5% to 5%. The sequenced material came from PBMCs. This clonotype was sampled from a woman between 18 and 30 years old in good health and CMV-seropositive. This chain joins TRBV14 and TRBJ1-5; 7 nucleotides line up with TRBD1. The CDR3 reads CASSHPRKGARFQPQHF. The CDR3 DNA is TGTGCCAGCAGCCACCCAAGGAAGGGGGCGCGATTTCAGCCCCAGCATTTT.